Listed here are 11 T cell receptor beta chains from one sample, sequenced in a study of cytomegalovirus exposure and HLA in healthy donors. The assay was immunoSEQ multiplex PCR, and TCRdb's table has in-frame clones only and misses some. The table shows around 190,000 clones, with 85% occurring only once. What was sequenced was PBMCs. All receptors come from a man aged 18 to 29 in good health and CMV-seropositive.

The CDR3 DNA is TGTGCCAGCAGCCCGGGACTAGCTGAGCAGTTCTTC. Its translation: CASSPGLAEQFF. This chain connects TRBV7-2 to TRBJ2-1; 9 bases are a match to TRBD2. The J segment lost 9 bases and the V segment lost 5 bases, leaving 2 bases of the junction unmatched. The V gene's germline CDR1 is SGHTA and CDR2 FQGNSA. This CDR3 contains 12 residues.

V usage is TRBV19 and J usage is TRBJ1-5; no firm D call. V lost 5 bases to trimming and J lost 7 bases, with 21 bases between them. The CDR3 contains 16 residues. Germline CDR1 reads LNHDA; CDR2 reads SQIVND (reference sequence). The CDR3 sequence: CASSPGRAGRRQPQHF. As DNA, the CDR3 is TGTGCCAGTAGTCCGGGAAGGGCGGGCCGGCGGCAGCCCCAGCATTTT.

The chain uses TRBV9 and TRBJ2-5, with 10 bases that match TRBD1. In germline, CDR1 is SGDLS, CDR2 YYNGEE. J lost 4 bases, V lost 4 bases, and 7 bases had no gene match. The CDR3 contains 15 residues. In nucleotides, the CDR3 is TGTGCCAGCAGCCGAGGACAGGGGGGGACAGAGACCCAGTACTTC. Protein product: CASSRGQGGTETQYF. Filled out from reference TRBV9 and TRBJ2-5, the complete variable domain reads DSGVTQTPKHLITATGQRVTLRCSPRSGDLSVYWYQQSLDQGLQFLIQYYNGEERAKGNILERFSAQQFPDLHSELNLSSLELGDSALYFCASSRGQGGTETQYFGPGTRLLVL.

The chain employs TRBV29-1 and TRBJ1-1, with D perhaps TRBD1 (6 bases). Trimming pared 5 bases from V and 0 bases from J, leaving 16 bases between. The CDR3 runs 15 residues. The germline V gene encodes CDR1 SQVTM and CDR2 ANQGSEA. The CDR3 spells CSVIGQGQVNTEAFF. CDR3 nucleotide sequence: TGCAGCGTTATCGGGCAGGGGCAGGTGAACACTGAAGCTTTCTTT. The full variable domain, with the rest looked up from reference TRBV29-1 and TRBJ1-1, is SAVISQKPSRDICQRGTSLTIQCQVDSQVTMMFWYRQQPGQSLTLIATANQGSEATYESGFVIDKFPISRPNLTFSTLTVSNMSPEDSSIYLCSVIGQGQVNTEAFFGQGTRLTVV.

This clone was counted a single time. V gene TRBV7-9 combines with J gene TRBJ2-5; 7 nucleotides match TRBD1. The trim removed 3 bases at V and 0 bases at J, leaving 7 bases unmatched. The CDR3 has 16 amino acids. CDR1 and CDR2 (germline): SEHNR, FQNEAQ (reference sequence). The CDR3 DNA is TGTGCCAGCAGCTTGGGGACCGGGACAGACCAAGAGACCCAGTACTTC. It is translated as CASSLGTGTDQETQYF.

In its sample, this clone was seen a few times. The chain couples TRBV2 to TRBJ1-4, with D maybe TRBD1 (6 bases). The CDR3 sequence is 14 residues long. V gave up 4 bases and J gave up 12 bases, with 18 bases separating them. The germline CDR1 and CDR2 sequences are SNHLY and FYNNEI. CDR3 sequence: CASSGGQGTWQLFF. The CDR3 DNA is TGTGCCAGCAGTGGAGGGCAGGGGACGTGGCAACTGTTTTTT.

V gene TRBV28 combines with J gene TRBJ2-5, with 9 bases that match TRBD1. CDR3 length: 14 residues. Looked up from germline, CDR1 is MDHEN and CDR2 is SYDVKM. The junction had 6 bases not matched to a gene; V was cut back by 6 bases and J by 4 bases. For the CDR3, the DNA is TGTGCCAGCAGATCTCACAGGGGGCGAGAGACCCAGTACTTC. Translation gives CASRSHRGRETQYF.

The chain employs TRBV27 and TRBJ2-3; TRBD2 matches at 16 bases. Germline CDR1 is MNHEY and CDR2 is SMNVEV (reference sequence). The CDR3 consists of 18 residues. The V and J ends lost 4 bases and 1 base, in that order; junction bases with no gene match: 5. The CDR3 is CASSSRGLAGGGTDTQYF. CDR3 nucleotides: TGTGCCAGCAGTTCCCGGGGACTAGCGGGAGGGGGCACAGATACGCAGTATTTT.

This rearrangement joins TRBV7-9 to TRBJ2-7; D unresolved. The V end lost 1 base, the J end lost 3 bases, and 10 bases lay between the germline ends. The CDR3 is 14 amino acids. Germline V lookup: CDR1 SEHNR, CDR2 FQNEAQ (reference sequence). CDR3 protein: CASSLGTKNYEQYF. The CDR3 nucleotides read TGTGCCAGCAGCTTAGGAACAAAGAACTACGAGCAGTACTTC.

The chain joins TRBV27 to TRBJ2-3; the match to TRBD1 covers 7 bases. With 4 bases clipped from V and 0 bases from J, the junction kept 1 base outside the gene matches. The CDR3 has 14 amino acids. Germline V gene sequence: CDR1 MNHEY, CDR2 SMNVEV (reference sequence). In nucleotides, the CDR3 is TGTGCCAGCAGTTGGACAGGAAGCACAGATACGCAGTATTTT. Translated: CASSWTGSTDTQYF.

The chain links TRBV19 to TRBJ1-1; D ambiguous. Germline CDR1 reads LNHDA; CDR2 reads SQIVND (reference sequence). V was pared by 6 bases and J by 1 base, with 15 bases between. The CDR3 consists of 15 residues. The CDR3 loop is CASRNLGVKNTEAFF. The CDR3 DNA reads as TGTGCCAGTAGGAACCTCGGGGTGAAGAACACTGAAGCTTTCTTT.